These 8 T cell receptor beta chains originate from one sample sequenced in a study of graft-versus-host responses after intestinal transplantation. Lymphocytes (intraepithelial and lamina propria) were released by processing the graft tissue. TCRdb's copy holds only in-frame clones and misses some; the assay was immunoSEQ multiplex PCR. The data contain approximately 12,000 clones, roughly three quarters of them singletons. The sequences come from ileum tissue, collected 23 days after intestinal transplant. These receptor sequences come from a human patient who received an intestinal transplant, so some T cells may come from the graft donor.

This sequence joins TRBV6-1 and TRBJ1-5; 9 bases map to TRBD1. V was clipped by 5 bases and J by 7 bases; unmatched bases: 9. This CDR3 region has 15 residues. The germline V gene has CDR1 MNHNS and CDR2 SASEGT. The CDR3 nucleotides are TGTGCCAGCAGTCCTGGGGGACAGGGAAAACAGCCCCAGCATTTT. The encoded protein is CASSPGGQGKQPQHF.

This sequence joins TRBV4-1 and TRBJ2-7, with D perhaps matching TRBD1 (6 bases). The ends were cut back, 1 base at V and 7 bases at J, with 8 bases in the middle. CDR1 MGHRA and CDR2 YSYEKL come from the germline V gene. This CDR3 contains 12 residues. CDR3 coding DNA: TGCGCCAGCAGCCAAGTTAGGGGGGAGCAGTACTTC. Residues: CASSQVRGEQYF.

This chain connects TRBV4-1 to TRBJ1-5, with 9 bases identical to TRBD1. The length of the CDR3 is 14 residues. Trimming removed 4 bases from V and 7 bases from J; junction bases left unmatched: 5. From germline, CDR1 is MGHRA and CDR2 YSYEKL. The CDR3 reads CASSRTGEGQPQHF. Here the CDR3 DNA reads TGCGCCAGCAGCCGGACAGGGGAGGGCCAGCCCCAGCATTTT.

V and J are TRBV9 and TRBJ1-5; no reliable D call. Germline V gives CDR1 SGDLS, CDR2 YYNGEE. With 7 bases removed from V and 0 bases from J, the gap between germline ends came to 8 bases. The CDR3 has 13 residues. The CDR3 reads CASGRGSNQPQHF. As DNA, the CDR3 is TGTGCCAGCGGCAGAGGTAGCAATCAGCCCCAGCATTTT.

The CDR3 DNA follows: TGCGCCAGCAGCTTGCGGACAGCAGACAATGAGCAGTTCTTC. Encoded protein: CASSLRTADNEQFF. The chain recombines TRBV5-1 with TRBJ2-1; TRBD1 is a possible D gene (6 bases). The CDR3 is made up of 14 amino acids. Trimming removed 1 base from V and 5 bases from J, with 10 bases in between. The germline gives CDR1 SGHRS, CDR2 YFSETQ.

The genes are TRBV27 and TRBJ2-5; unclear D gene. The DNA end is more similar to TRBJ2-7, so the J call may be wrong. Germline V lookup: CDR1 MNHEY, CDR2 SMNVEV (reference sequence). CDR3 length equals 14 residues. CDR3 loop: CASSSLVASYEQYF. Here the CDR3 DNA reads TGTGCCAGCAGTTCCTTAGTCGCTTCCTACGAGCAGTACTTC.

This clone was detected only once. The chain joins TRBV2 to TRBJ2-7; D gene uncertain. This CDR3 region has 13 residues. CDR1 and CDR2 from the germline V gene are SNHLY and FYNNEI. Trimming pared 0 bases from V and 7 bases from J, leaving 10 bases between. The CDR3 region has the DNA TGTGCCAGCAGTGAAGCGTTGGGAAATGAGCAGTACTTC. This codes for CASSEALGNEQYF.

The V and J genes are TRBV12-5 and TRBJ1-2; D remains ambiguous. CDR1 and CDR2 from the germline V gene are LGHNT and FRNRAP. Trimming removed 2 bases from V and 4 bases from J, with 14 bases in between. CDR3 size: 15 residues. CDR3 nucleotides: TGTGCTAGTGGTTTGTCCATGGACGGGATCTATGGCTACACCTTC. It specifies CASGLSMDGIYGYTF.